The present TCR beta chain was sequenced within a study of technical replicates of blood from a few donors. Measured with immunoSEQ multiplex PCR; TCRdb has only the in-frame clones, and not every one. The sample lists nearly 80,000 clones, roughly 93% occurring once. The CDR3 sequence is 16 residues long. Germline V gene data show CDR1 as MDHEN and CDR2 as SYDVKM. V shed 9 bases and J shed 1 base, with 22 bases lying between them. Material for sequencing was T cells isolated from PBMCs. The clonotype was recovered from a human donor in good health. This chain joins TRBV28 and TRBJ2-7, with D unclear. Here the CDR3 DNA reads TGTGCCAGTCACCCTGTGAACCTCGGTTATTCCTACGAGCAGTACTTC. Its translation: CASHPVNLGYSYEQYF.